The 23 T cell receptor beta chains in this list originate from one sample, sequenced in a study of blood T cell repertoires in COVID-19. Repertoires were generated with immunoSEQ multiplex PCR, while TCRdb's copy carries only in-frame clones and drops some. The top ten clones hold less than 5% of a sample with about 140,000 clones, 82% of them seen once. Material for sequencing was peripheral blood. These receptor sequences come from an elderly woman with acute or convalescent COVID-19.

The chain carries TRBV28 and TRBJ2-5, with TRBD2 identical over 11 bases. J gave up 1 base and V 4 bases, and 8 bases lay outside the gene matches. CDR1 and CDR2 from the germline V gene are MDHEN and SYDVKM. The CDR3 is made up of 17 amino acids. In nucleotides, the CDR3 is TGTGCCAGCAGTTCCGGGACTAGCGGTCGGCCCCAAGAGACCCAGTACTTC. This sequence encodes CASSSGTSGRPQETQYF.

The V and J genes are TRBV2 and TRBJ2-5; possibly TRBD2 for D (6 bases). The CDR3 loop spans 16 amino acids. Trimming shortened V by 7 bases and J by 5 bases, and 23 bases separated the two germline ends. CDR1 is SNHLY and CDR2 is FYNNEI in the germline V gene. DNA for the CDR3: TGTGCCAGCACCGCAAGTAGACTCTTTGGGAGGGAGACCCAGTACTTC. This codes for CASTASRLFGRETQYF. Filled out from reference TRBV2 and TRBJ2-5, the complete variable domain reads EPEVTQTPSHQVTQMGQEVILRCVPISNHLYFYWYRQILGQKVEFLVSFYNNEISEKSEIFDDQFSVERPDGSNFTLKIRSTKLEDSAMYFCASTASRLFGRETQYFGPGTRLLVL.

This sequence joins TRBV6-4 and TRBJ2-1; D uncertain. V lost 0 bases and J lost 0, with 9 bases in between. The CDR3 has 16 amino acids. Germline lookup yields CDR1 MRHNA and CDR2 SNTAGT. The CDR3 sequence: CASSDSVRSSYNEQFF. As DNA, the CDR3 is TGTGCCAGCAGTGACTCGGTTAGGAGCTCCTACAATGAGCAGTTCTTC.

The rearrangement links TRBV5-1 to TRBJ2-2, with 7 bases identical to TRBD1. Germline CDR1 reads SGHRS; CDR2 reads YFSETQ. The CDR3 contains 16 residues. V was clipped by 4 bases and J by 5 bases; unmatched bases: 11. For the CDR3, the DNA is TGCGCCAGCAGCCCCGATGCCTTCAGGGGGACCGGGGAGCTGTTTTTT. Protein product: CASSPDAFRGTGELFF.

This clone was found a few times. The chain links TRBV5-4 to TRBJ2-7; tentatively, D is TRBD1 (6 bases). The CDR3 sequence is 13 residues long. CDR1 and CDR2 from the germline V gene are SGHNT and YYREEE (reference sequence). Deletions cut 1 base from V and 5 bases from J, with 10 bases between. CDR3 loop: CASSLFPGDEQYF. The CDR3 DNA sequence: TGTGCCAGCAGCTTGTTTCCAGGGGACGAGCAGTACTTC.

Comments on this clone: The identical CDR3 is also encoded by other nucleotide sequences in the sample. This sequence joins TRBV6-5 and TRBJ1-2, with D possibly TRBD1 on 5 matching bases. V lost 5 bases, J lost 4 bases, and 11 bases lay in between. The CDR3 spans 13 residues. The germline gives CDR1 MNHEY, CDR2 SVGAGI. CDR3 DNA sequence: TGTGCCAGCAGTCATCGCCAGGGCTATGGCTACACCTTC. Translating gives CASSHRQGYGYTF.

This sequence joins TRBV9 and TRBJ1-1; possibly TRBD1 for D (5 bases). Deletions cut 0 bases from V and 0 bases from J, with 12 bases between. This CDR3 contains 16 residues. CDR1 is SGDLS and CDR2 is YYNGEE in the germline V gene. The CDR3 reads CASSVGGEGMNTEAFF. In DNA form, the CDR3 reads TGTGCCAGCAGCGTAGGTGGGGAGGGGATGAACACTGAAGCTTTCTTT.

This chain links TRBV9 with TRBJ2-1; 10 positions match TRBD1. CDR3 length: 18 amino acids. The ends lost 0 bases at V and 9 bases at J; junction bases unmatched: 15. In germline, CDR1 is SGDLS, CDR2 YYNGEE. In DNA, the CDR3 is TGTGCCAGCAGCGTAGGGGCAAGAAGGGGACAGGGGTACGCTGAGCAGTTCTTC. This sequence encodes CASSVGARRGQGYAEQFF. The full variable domain, in which reference TRBV9 and TRBJ2-1 provide the parts outside the CDR3, is DSGVTQTPKHLITATGQRVTLRCSPRSGDLSVYWYQQSLDQGLQFLIQYYNGEERAKGNILERFSAQQFPDLHSELNLSSLELGDSALYFCASSVGARRGQGYAEQFFGPGTRLTVL.

CDR3 in amino acids: CASSQVDRWGFTEAFF. The CDR3 region has the DNA TGTGCCAGCAGCCAAGTAGATCGTTGGGGCTTCACTGAAGCTTTCTTT. V is TRBV14 and J is TRBJ1-1; D possibly corresponds to TRBD1 (5 bases). The CDR3 is made up of 16 amino acids. CDR1 and CDR2 (germline): SGHDN, FVKESK. V lost 1 base to trimming and J lost 4 bases, with 16 bases between them. Together with reference TRBV14 and TRBJ1-1, the CDR3 gives the full variable domain: EAGVTQFPSHSVIEKGQTVTLRCDPISGHDNLYWYRRVMGKEIKFLLHFVKESKQDESGMPNNRFLAERTGGTYSTLKVQPAELEDSGVYFCASSQVDRWGFTEAFFGQGTRLTVV.

The V and J genes are TRBV7-6 and TRBJ1-6; TRBD1 might be the D (5 bases). Germline V lookup: CDR1 SGHVS, CDR2 FNYEAQ. The CDR3 has 14 residues. Between the trimmed V and J ends, which lost 6 bases and 7 bases, there was a span of 13 bases. The CDR3 coding sequence is TGTGCCAGCAGTGTCTCAGGGAGGAATTCACCCCTCCACTTT. Its protein is CASSVSGRNSPLHF.

V usage is TRBV20-1 and J usage is TRBJ2-5; unclear D gene. This CDR3 has 10 amino acids. Germline CDR1 and CDR2: DFQATT and SNEGSKA (reference sequence). V lost 4 bases, J lost 3 bases, and 3 bases lay in between. The CDR3: CSAIKETQYF. The DNA for the CDR3 is TGCAGTGCTATAAAAGAGACCCAGTACTTC.

The chain employs TRBV28 and TRBJ2-1, with 8 bases fitting TRBD2. The CDR3 totals 17 residues. Germline V gene sequence: CDR1 MDHEN, CDR2 SYDVKM. V was clipped by 3 bases and J by 3 bases; unmatched bases: 10. The DNA of the CDR3 is TGTGCCAGCAGTTTGCCCGGGGGGGGGTCGAACTACAATGAGCAGTTCTTC. As protein: CASSLPGGGSNYNEQFF.

This chain uses TRBV10-3 with TRBJ1-6; D unresolved. CDR3 size: 11 residues. Per germline, CDR1 ENHRY and CDR2 SYGVKD. V was trimmed by 3 bases and J by 8 bases, leaving 2 bases between them. CDR3 amino acids: CAISDDSPLHF. CDR3 nucleotides: TGTGCCATCAGTGACGATTCACCCCTCCACTTT.

The rearrangement joins TRBV30 to TRBJ1-5; D remains ambiguous. From germline, CDR1 is GTSNPN and CDR2 SVGIG (reference sequence). The CDR3 covers 13 residues. Trimming left V 0 bases short and J 1 base short, with 4 bases between. The CDR3 bases are TGTGCCTGGAGTGTAGAGAGCAATCAGCCCCAGCATTTT. Its protein product is CAWSVESNQPQHF.

The chain has TRBV6-5 and TRBJ1-1; D gene uncertain. The germline V gene has CDR1 MNHEY and CDR2 SVGAGI. V was trimmed by 1 base and J by 1 base, leaving 10 bases between them. The CDR3 is 15 residues long. CDR3 loop: CASSYYPRQNTEAFF. In nucleotides, the CDR3 is TGTGCCAGCAGTTACTACCCACGACAGAACACTGAAGCTTTCTTT.

This chain uses TRBV27 with TRBJ2-5, with 9 bases lining up with TRBD1. Germline V gene sequence: CDR1 MNHEY, CDR2 SMNVEV (reference sequence). Losses at the gene ends were 6 bases for V and 4 bases for J; bases not matched to a gene: 9. The CDR3 loop spans 15 amino acids. The CDR3 loop reads CASSPGQGYRETQYF. Here the CDR3 DNA reads TGTGCCAGCAGCCCGGGACAGGGTTATCGAGAGACCCAGTACTTC.

The V gene is TRBV7-9, the J gene TRBJ1-3; 7 nucleotides agree with TRBD1. The CDR3 loop spans 17 amino acids. CDR1 and CDR2 (germline): SEHNR, FQNEAQ (reference sequence). With 2 bases clipped from V and 0 bases from J, the junction kept 7 bases outside the gene matches. The CDR3 nucleotides read TGTGCCAGCAGCTTATATGGGACAGAGAGCTCTGGAAACACCATATATTTT. Translating gives CASSLYGTESSGNTIYF.

On this clone itself: Within the sample, other DNA sequences also encode this same CDR3. The chain combines TRBV18 with TRBJ2-1; 11 nucleotides agree with TRBD2. V lost 3 bases to trimming and J lost 3 bases; unmatched junction nucleotides: 1. The length of the CDR3 is 15 residues. From germline, CDR1 is KGHSH and CDR2 LQKENI. As DNA, the CDR3 is TGTGCCAGCTCACCCCTAGCGGGGGGCTACAATGAGCAGTTCTTC. It yields the protein CASSPLAGGYNEQFF.

This chain uses TRBV10-1 with TRBJ1-6, with 9 bases identical to TRBD1. Germline-derived CDR1 and CDR2 are WNHNN and SYGVQD (reference sequence). Germline trimming cut 4 bases from V and 9 bases from J; bases unmatched to any gene: 1. This CDR3 spans 13 amino acids. This CDR3 reads CASSGQGGSPLHF. DNA for the CDR3: TGCGCCAGCAGTGGACAGGGGGGTTCACCCCTCCACTTT.

This clone was seen once. The chain carries TRBV5-6 and TRBJ2-7; D perhaps matches TRBD2 (5 bases). The CDR3 extends over 13 amino acids. V was clipped by 4 bases and J by 7 bases, with 15 bases between them. The germline V gene encodes CDR1 SGHDT and CDR2 YYEEEE. The CDR3 DNA reads as TGTGCCAGCAGCAGGACTGGGGTAAGGGAGCAGTACTTC. Its translation: CASSRTGVREQYF.

The chain uses TRBV27 and TRBJ2-7; 8 nucleotides agree with TRBD1. Germline V CDR1 and CDR2: MNHEY, SMNVEV (reference sequence). This CDR3 is built from 16 residues. The junction had 16 bases not matched to a gene; V was cut back by 10 bases and J by 2 bases. This CDR3 reads CATIQRTGKFAYEQYF. The CDR3 DNA reads as TGTGCCACCATCCAACGGACAGGGAAATTCGCCTACGAGCAGTACTTC.

CDR3 protein: CASSLSGGLLNEQFF. DNA for the CDR3: TGTGCCAGCAGCTTATCGGGAGGGCTGCTGAATGAGCAGTTCTTC. This chain connects TRBV7-9 to TRBJ2-1, with TRBD2 matching 8 bases. The length of the CDR3 is 15 residues. From germline, CDR1 is SEHNR and CDR2 FQNEAQ (reference sequence). Germline trimming cut 2 bases from V and 7 bases from J; bases unmatched to any gene: 7.

This clone occurred a few times. The chain uses TRBV5-1 and TRBJ1-2; TRBD1 aligns across 9 bases. The CDR3 totals 14 residues. Unmatched junction bases numbered 2, after V lost 0 bases and J lost 5 bases. In germline, CDR1 is SGHRS, CDR2 YFSETQ. CDR3 nucleotides: TGCGCCAGCAGCTTGGCCGGGACAGGGTATGGCTACACCTTC. Its protein product is CASSLAGTGYGYTF.